A selection of T cell receptor beta chains follows, all from one sample in a study of T cell repertoires in cytomegalovirus infection. MiXCR, applied by TCRdb to the reads, yields one record per CDR3 protein. The sample has about 210,000 distinct CDR3 sequences; 6.5% are singletons. Source material: PBMCs. The receptors shown here come from a human donor in good health (CMV status not recorded). Some clones in this sample may be carry-over from other donors' samples. The CDR3 runs from the conserved cysteine through the conserved F or W. Fields, in order: D gene, V gene, J gene, clone size, CDR3 DNA, CDR3 protein. The D gene is left open where the match is weak. Rows may omit the clone size; those that give it use once, few, many or a size class.

>.|TRBV12-3/TRBV12-4|TRBJ2-7|many
TGTGCCAGCAGTTTGGCGGTGGGCGAGCAGTACTTC
CASSLAVGEQYF
>.|TRBV19|TRBJ1-5|many
TGTGCCAGTAGTACCGAAAGGGAAGGGACCCAGCATTTT
CASSTEREGTQHF
>.|TRBV10-3|TRBJ1-1|.
TGTGCCATCAGTGGCCGAGGGGCGACGAACACTGAAGCTTTCTTT
CAISGRGATNTEAFF
>TRBD1|TRBV20-1|TRBJ1-2|few
TGCAGTGCCCGGACAGGGGTTTCCTATGGCTACACCTTC
CSARTGVSYGYTF
>.|TRBV7-2|TRBJ1-1|many
TGTGCCAGCAGCTTTGAACCGGGTGGCACTGAAGCTTTCTTT
CASSFEPGGTEAFF
>TRBD2|TRBV10-3|TRBJ2-2|many
TGTGCCATCAGTGAAATTCAGCGGGGGGCCCCCGGGGAGCTGTTTTTT
CAISEIQRGAPGELFF
>TRBD2|TRBV7-2|TRBJ2-3|many
TGTGCCAGCAGCTTAGGAGCGGGGGGGAGGACAGATACGCAGTATTTT
CASSLGAGGRTDTQYF
>.|TRBV2|TRBJ1-1|many
TGTGCCAGGGCTGGGACACTTGAAGCTTTCTTT
CARAGTLEAFF
>.|TRBV7-2|TRBJ1-6|many
TGTGCCAGCAGCCCTGGGGGGGAGTTACCCCTCCACTTT
CASSPGGELPLHF
>TRBD1|TRBV7-9|TRBJ2-2|medium-sized
TGTGCCAGCAGCCCAGGGAAACAAACCGGGACAGACCTCGGTGGGGAGCTGTTTTTT
CASSPGKQTGTDLGGELFF
>TRBD1|TRBV6-5|TRBJ1-1|many
TGTGCCAGCAGTTACGGAGGGACAGAGATGAACACTGAAGCTTTCTTT
CASSYGGTEMNTEAFF
>TRBD2|TRBV7-2|TRBJ2-7|many
TGTGCCAGCAGCCGGGGGGGACTAGGCTACGAGCAGTACTTC
CASSRGGLGYEQYF
>.|TRBV5-1|TRBJ1-1|many
TGCGCCAGCAGCTATTGGGGGGACGAGAACACTGAAGCTTTCTTT
CASSYWGDENTEAFF
>TRBD1|TRBV25-1|TRBJ2-3|many
TGTGCCAGCAGTTTTACAGGGGGCACCGCGGCAGATACGCAGTATTTT
CASSFTGGTAADTQYF
>.|TRBV4-2|TRBJ1-5|many
TGTGCCAGCAGCCAAACAGATTATAGCAATCAGCCCCAGCATTTT
CASSQTDYSNQPQHF
>.|TRBV6-2/TRBV6-3|TRBJ1-6|many
TGTGCCAGCAGTGACTCCGGGACAAGGCTTGGAAGACCAAATTCACCCCTCCACTTT
CASSDSGTRLGRPNSPLHF
>TRBD1|TRBV29-1|TRBJ1-2|many
TGCAGCGTTAGGGACAGCATCTATGGCTACACCTTC
CSVRDSIYGYTF
>.|TRBV5-5|TRBJ2-3|many
TGTGCCAGCAGCTCCCTAGGGACAGGGACTAGGAATACGCAGTATTTT
CASSSLGTGTRNTQYF
>.|TRBV29-1|TRBJ2-3|many
TGCAGCGTCCGGGACACCGATCTCATAGATACGCAGTATTTT
CSVRDTDLIDTQYF
>.|TRBV28|TRBJ1-2|many
TGTGCCAGCAGGACCCTCCAGGCTACCGGCTACACCTTC
CASRTLQATGYTF
>.|TRBV3-1|TRBJ2-7|few
TGTGCCAGCAGCCAATCTCAGGACTTGACCTACGAGCAGTACTTC
CASSQSQDLTYEQYF
>.|TRBV6-2/TRBV6-3|TRBJ1-1|many
TGTGCCAGCAGTCACCTAAGATACAGTAACGCTGAAGCTTTCTTT
CASSHLRYSNAEAFF
>.|TRBV27|TRBJ2-2|many
TGTGCCAGCAGATCCGGGGGGCGGACAAACACCGGGGAGCTGTTTTTT
CASRSGGRTNTGELFF
>.|TRBV20-1|TRBJ2-7|many
TGCAGTGCTAGATCTCCGGGACTGGCTGACGAGCAGTACTTC
CSARSPGLADEQYF